The 26 T cell receptor beta chains presented below share a single source sample, sequenced in a study of cytomegalovirus exposure and HLA in healthy donors. The PCR had 60 Vbeta and 13 Jbeta primers. Libraries were prepared by immunoSEQ multiplex PCR; TCRdb keeps only in-frame clonotypes and omits some of them. Of some 160,000 clones detected, roughly 10% appear once; the ten largest clones hold 1.5% to 2%. The sequencing sample was made of PBMCs. The receptor source for this set is a male donor in good health and CMV-seronegative.

The chain recombines TRBV5-1 with TRBJ1-4; 7 bases map to TRBD1. CDR3 size: 16 residues. V shed 1 base and J 5 bases; nucleotides not matched to a gene: 8. CDR1 and CDR2 (germline): SGHRS, YFSETQ. The CDR3 spells CASSLNSRGMNEKLFF. CDR3 nucleotide sequence: TGCGCCAGCAGCTTGAACTCCAGGGGGATGAATGAAAAACTGTTTTTT. Full variable domain (missing parts from reference TRBV5-1 and TRBJ1-4): KAGVTQTPRYLIKTRGQQVTLSCSPISGHRSVSWYQQTPGQGLQFLFEYFSETQRNKGNFPGRFSGRQFSNSRSEMNVSTLELGDSALYLCASSLNSRGMNEKLFFGSGTQLSVL.

This clone was detected a few times. The genes are TRBV11-1 and TRBJ2-7; D might be TRBD2 (5 bases). There are 17 residues in the CDR3. Trimming stripped 1 base from V and 1 base from J, with 17 bases between. In germline, CDR1 is SGHAT, CDR2 FQDESV (reference sequence). The CDR3 nucleotides are TGTGCCAGCAGCTTAGGGGGTGGATGGGAGCTATCCTACGAGCAGTACTTC. This gives the protein CASSLGGGWELSYEQYF.

The chain is built from TRBV19 and TRBJ1-5, with D possibly TRBD1 on 5 matching bases. The ends were cut back, 0 bases at V and 5 bases at J, with 11 bases in the middle. Per the germline V gene, CDR1 is LNHDA and CDR2 is SQIVND (reference sequence). This CDR3 is 15 amino acids long. CDR3 in DNA: TGTGCCAGTAGTATAGAGAACAGGTTGGATCAGCCCCAGCATTTT. Amino acids: CASSIENRLDQPQHF.

The CDR3 nucleotides are TGTGCCAGCAGTTACTCGGCCGTGGGACAGGACTATGGCTACACCTTC. It encodes CASSYSAVGQDYGYTF. V is TRBV6-5 and J is TRBJ1-2; 8 bases align to TRBD1. J gave up 3 bases and V 0 bases, and 6 bases lay outside the gene matches. The CDR3 contains 16 residues. CDR1 and CDR2 from the germline V gene are MNHEY and SVGAGI.

This clone was seen only a few times. The chain combines TRBV5-1 with TRBJ1-1; TRBD1 agrees at 10 bases. J was trimmed by 1 base and V by 1 base; bases with no gene match: 7. Per the germline V gene, CDR1 is SGHRS and CDR2 is YFSETQ. The CDR3 has 17 residues. The CDR3 nucleotides read TGCGCCAGCAGCTTGATGGGACAGGGGCCGCGGAACACTGAAGCTTTCTTT. Its translation is CASSLMGQGPRNTEAFF.

The gene calls are TRBV6-5 and TRBJ1-1, with 8 bases identical to TRBD1. This CDR3 region has 15 residues. Germline trimming cut 2 bases from V and 0 bases from J; bases unmatched to any gene: 2. The germline V gene encodes CDR1 MNHEY and CDR2 SVGAGI. The DNA of the CDR3 is TGTGCCAGCAGTTACCGACAGGGGTTGAACACTGAAGCTTTCTTT. Translated, it gives CASSYRQGLNTEAFF.

This clone was seen more than once but under ten times. V and J are TRBV5-4 and TRBJ2-7, with 8 bases fitting TRBD1. The J segment lost 0 bases and the V segment lost 0 bases, leaving 8 bases of the junction unmatched. The CDR3 extends over 17 amino acids. Germline assignment: CDR1 SGHNT and CDR2 YYREEE (reference sequence). The CDR3 bases are TGTGCCAGCAGCTTGGGCTCTTACAGGGGGAGCTCCTACGAGCAGTACTTC. Translating it yields CASSLGSYRGSSYEQYF.

The gene calls are TRBV5-4 and TRBJ2-1, with 14 bases that match TRBD2. Germline trimming cut 5 bases from V and 8 bases from J; bases unmatched to any gene: 3. The germline V gene encodes CDR1 SGHNT and CDR2 YYREEE (reference sequence). This CDR3 has 14 residues. CDR3 DNA sequence: TGTGCCAGCAGACCGACTAGCGGGGGGGATGAGCAGTTCTTC. It translates to CASRPTSGGDEQFF.

This clone was seen only a few times. The J gene is TRBJ2-7, the V gene TRBV6-6; D is unclear. The germline CDR1 and CDR2 sequences are MNHNY and SVGAGI (reference sequence). The germline V and J ends were trimmed by 6 bases and 2 bases, with 11 bases remaining between them. The CDR3 contains 13 residues. The CDR3 loop reads CASSSDLAYEQYF. The CDR3 DNA is TGTGCCAGCAGCTCAGACTTGGCCTACGAGCAGTACTTC.

This sequence joins TRBV25-1 and TRBJ1-2; 10 bases are a match to TRBD1. V lost 8 bases, J lost 8 bases, and 11 bases stayed unmatched. CDR1 is MGHDK, CDR2 SYGVNS, per germline. The CDR3 runs to 14 residues. CDR3 DNA sequence: TGTGCCAGCGGGGAAGGGACAGGGGATTTCGGCTACACCTTC. Encoded protein: CASGEGTGDFGYTF.

This clone was counted only a few times. Here the CDR3 reads CASSLERKVEQYF. The CDR3 coding sequence is TGTGCCAGCAGCTTAGAGAGGAAGGTCGAGCAGTACTTC. The chain joins TRBV7-2 to TRBJ2-7, with unresolved D. From germline, CDR1 is SGHTA and CDR2 FQGNSA. V was trimmed by 1 base and J by 6 bases, leaving 10 bases between them. The CDR3 sequence is 13 residues long.

This clone was counted between two and nine times. The chain uses TRBV7-3 and TRBJ2-6; D not resolved. This CDR3 region has 16 residues. CDR1 and CDR2 from the germline V gene are SGHTA and FQGTGA. The ends were cut back, 5 bases at V and 0 bases at J, with 11 bases in the middle. The CDR3 protein is CASSLSGSSGANVLTF. The CDR3 nucleotides read TGTGCCAGCAGCCTCTCCGGGTCCTCTGGGGCCAACGTCCTGACTTTC.

This clone occurred a few times. The chain uses TRBV10-3 and TRBJ2-7; 10 bases match TRBD1. V lost 0 bases to trimming and J lost 5 bases; unmatched junction nucleotides: 4. Germline V gives CDR1 ENHRY, CDR2 SYGVKD. The length of the CDR3 is 15 residues. CDR3 in DNA: TGTGCCATCAGTGAGTCGCGAGACAGGGGGCACGAGCAGTACTTC. Its translation is CAISESRDRGHEQYF.

The CDR3: CASSGDRGQSPLHF. CDR3 nucleotides: TGTGCCAGCAGTGGAGACAGGGGGCAATCACCCCTCCACTTT. The V and J genes are TRBV25-1 and TRBJ1-6, with TRBD1 identical over 10 bases. The CDR3 sequence is 14 residues long. Looked up from germline, CDR1 is MGHDK and CDR2 is SYGVNS. J was trimmed by 10 bases and V by 4 bases; bases with no gene match: 4.

The rearrangement joins TRBV5-4 to TRBJ1-1, with 7 bases fitting TRBD1. Looked up from germline, CDR1 is SGHNT and CDR2 is YYREEE (reference sequence). This CDR3 is built from 13 residues. The ends lost 1 base at V and 3 bases at J; junction bases unmatched: 0. The CDR3 here is CASSLTGDTEAFF. The CDR3 coding sequence is TGTGCCAGCAGCTTGACAGGGGACACTGAAGCTTTCTTT.

This chain links TRBV11-2 with TRBJ1-2, with D possibly matching TRBD1 (5 bases). This CDR3 contains 16 residues. Trimming removed 6 bases from V and 3 bases from J, with 20 bases in between. Germline CDR1 reads SGHAT; CDR2 reads FQNNGV. Here the CDR3 DNA reads TGTGCCAGCAGTCCGAGAGGGGACTCTTGGGACTATGGCTACACCTTC. This encodes CASSPRGDSWDYGYTF.

This clone turned up a few times. V gene TRBV28 combines with J gene TRBJ2-7, with D perhaps TRBD2 (6 bases). The ends were cut back, 4 bases at V and 0 bases at J, with 16 bases in the middle. The length of the CDR3 is 16 residues. From germline, CDR1 is MDHEN and CDR2 SYDVKM. The CDR3 sequence: CASSSAGLKSSYEQYF. The CDR3 nucleotides read TGTGCCAGCAGTTCGGCGGGGTTAAAGAGCTCCTACGAGCAGTACTTC.

The genes are TRBV4-1 and TRBJ2-2; D unresolved. The V gene's germline CDR1 is MGHRA and CDR2 YSYEKL. With 3 bases removed from V and 6 bases from J, the gap between germline ends came to 2 bases. This CDR3 contains 11 residues. CDR3 sequence: CASSHAGELFF. CDR3 bases: TGCGCCAGCAGCCACGCCGGGGAGCTGTTTTTT.

The chain employs TRBV9 and TRBJ2-1; TRBD2 might be the D (6 bases). The CDR3 totals 12 residues. V dropped 0 bases and J dropped 10 bases, with 8 bases sitting between them. Germline V lookup: CDR1 SGDLS, CDR2 YYNGEE. The CDR3 protein is CASSVGGTEQFF. CDR3 nucleotide sequence: TGTGCCAGCAGCGTAGGCGGGACGGAGCAGTTCTTC.

This chain uses TRBV29-1 with TRBJ2-7, with 8 nucleotides matching TRBD1. Looked up from germline, CDR1 is SQVTM and CDR2 is ANQGSEA. The CDR3 loop spans 16 amino acids. Losses at the gene ends were 0 bases for V and 3 bases for J; bases not matched to a gene: 10. CDR3 nucleotides: TGCAGCGTTGAAGATCGGGCGACAGGGGTATTCTACGAGCAGTACTTC. It is translated as CSVEDRATGVFYEQYF.

This clone was detected only a few times. J is TRBJ1-5 and V is TRBV4-1; TRBD1 might be the D (6 bases). The CDR3 consists of 15 residues. Trimming shortened V by 4 bases and J by 6 bases, and 16 bases separated the two germline ends. CDR1 is MGHRA, CDR2 YSYEKL, per germline. The CDR3 DNA follows: TGCGCCAGCAGCCCTTCGGACAGTCTGACTCAGCCCCAGCATTTT. Translation: CASSPSDSLTQPQHF.

The chain links TRBV2 to TRBJ2-7, with D unresolved. There are 14 residues in the CDR3. V was pared by 8 bases and J by 0 bases, with 14 bases between. The germline CDR1 and CDR2 sequences are SNHLY and FYNNEI. CDR3 sequence reads: CASRVTANSYEQYF. In nucleotides, the CDR3 is TGTGCCAGCCGGGTAACGGCGAACTCCTACGAGCAGTACTTC.

The V gene is TRBV7-9, the J gene TRBJ2-5; D gene uncertain. Trimming took 2 bases from V and 3 from J, leaving 4 bases between them. CDR1 and CDR2 (germline): SEHNR, FQNEAQ (reference sequence). This CDR3 comprises 12 residues. The DNA for the CDR3 is TGTGCCAGCAGCTTACTTGAAGAGACCCAGTACTTC. Protein sequence: CASSLLEETQYF.

The chain is built from TRBV7-8 and TRBJ1-4; 10 bases agree with TRBD1. The CDR3 sequence is 14 residues long. Germline V gene lookup returns CDR1 SGHVS and CDR2 FQNEAQ. V trimming: 2 bases; J trimming: 7 bases; junction bases outside the gene matches: 1. The CDR3 spells CASSLRDRGEKLFF. The CDR3 coding sequence is TGTGCCAGCAGCTTAAGGGACAGGGGTGAAAAACTGTTTTTT. Based on the CDR3 plus reference TRBV7-8 and TRBJ1-4, the full variable domain is GAGVSQSPRYKVAKRGQDVALRCDPISGHVSLFWYQQALGQGPEFLTYFQNEAQLDKSGLPSDRFFAERPEGSVSTLKIQRTQQEDSAVYLCASSLRDRGEKLFFGSGTQLSVL.

This clone was seen more than once but under ten times. The V gene is TRBV20-1, the J gene TRBJ2-4; 7 bases match TRBD1. In germline, CDR1 is DFQATT, CDR2 SNEGSKA (reference sequence). The CDR3 has 11 amino acids. CDR3 residues: CSTGVKNIQYF. DNA for the CDR3: TGCAGCACAGGGGTGAAAAACATTCAGTACTTC.

In its sample, this clone was seen a few times. The rearrangement links TRBV19 to TRBJ1-1, with a tentative D call TRBD1 (6 bases). Germline-derived CDR1 and CDR2 are LNHDA and SQIVND (reference sequence). The CDR3 is 14 amino acids. Trimming cost V 3 bases and J 3 bases, with 11 bases left between them. In DNA form, the CDR3 reads TGTGCCAGTAGTATTGGAGGGGGGGACACTGAAGCTTTCTTT. This gives the protein CASSIGGGDTEAFF.